A selection of T cell receptor beta chains follows, all from one sample in a study of response to subunit inactivated influenza vaccine. TCRdb re-analysed the RT-PCR reads in MiXCR, keeping a single row per CDR3 protein. Among 250,000 to 350,000 distinct CDR3 sequences listed, over 20% were seen once. The specimen was PBMCs from blood, collected approximately 20 months after vaccination. The receptor set was obtained from a man aged 45 to 70 who received an inactivated influenza vaccine. Both conserved end residues are part of each CDR3. D genes are given only for firm matches. Some rows have no size entry. The others give once, few or many, or a class for an expanded clone.

v_gene: TRBV11-1
d_gene: TRBD2
j_gene: TRBJ2-2
abundance: few
CDR3aa: CASSFYSGLAETGELFF
CDR3nt: TGTGCCAGCAGCTTCTATTCTGGCCTAGCGGAGACCGGGGAGCTGTTTTTT

v_gene: TRBV10-3
d_gene: NA
j_gene: TRBJ1-2
abundance: many
CDR3aa: CAISVQGYGYTF
CDR3nt: TGTGCCATCAGTGTACAGGGCTATGGCTACACCTTC

v_gene: TRBV5-6
d_gene: NA
j_gene: TRBJ1-1
abundance: many
CDR3aa: CASSLGFLAVNTEAFF
CDR3nt: TGTGCCAGCAGCTTAGGCTTTCTAGCTGTGAACACTGAAGCTTTCTTT

v_gene: TRBV12-3/TRBV12-4
d_gene: NA
j_gene: TRBJ1-2
abundance: many
CDR3aa: CASSLGSTYTF
CDR3nt: TGTGCCAGCAGTTTAGGCTCTACCTACACCTTC

v_gene: TRBV6-2/TRBV6-3
d_gene: NA
j_gene: TRBJ1-1
abundance: NA
CDR3aa: CASSYSISPPGDMNTEAFF
CDR3nt: TGTGCCAGCAGTTACTCGATCAGTCCCCCAGGTGACATGAACACTGAAGCTTTCTTT

v_gene: TRBV10-3
d_gene: TRBD2
j_gene: TRBJ2-1
abundance: NA
CDR3aa: CAISVSGGSYNEQFF
CDR3nt: TGTGCCATCAGTGTAAGCGGGGGCTCCTACAATGAGCAGTTCTTC

v_gene: TRBV12-3/TRBV12-4
d_gene: NA
j_gene: TRBJ1-4
abundance: NA
CDR3aa: CASSFSGGGEKLFF
CDR3nt: TGTGCCAGCAGTTTTTCGGGAGGTGGAGAAAAACTGTTTTTT

v_gene: TRBV6-2/TRBV6-3
d_gene: NA
j_gene: TRBJ2-7
abundance: NA
CDR3aa: CASSYMSTSYEQYF
CDR3nt: TGTGCCAGCAGTTACATGTCGACTTCCTACGAGCAGTACTTC

v_gene: TRBV19
d_gene: NA
j_gene: TRBJ2-1
abundance: NA
CDR3aa: CASSLAWLNNEQFF
CDR3nt: TGTGCCAGTAGCTTGGCGTGGCTAAATAATGAGCAGTTCTTC

v_gene: TRBV4-1
d_gene: NA
j_gene: TRBJ2-5
abundance: few
CDR3aa: CASSQDLAAEETQYF
CDR3nt: TGCGCCAGCAGCCAAGATTTGGCAGCTGAAGAGACCCAGTACTTC

v_gene: TRBV7-2
d_gene: NA
j_gene: TRBJ1-6
abundance: few
CDR3aa: CATDEGTNLALHF
CDR3nt: TGTGCCACCGACGAGGGGACTAATCTTGCCCTCCACTTT

v_gene: TRBV20-1
d_gene: TRBD1
j_gene: TRBJ1-3
abundance: NA
CDR3aa: CSARDPRRDSSGNTIYF
CDR3nt: TGCAGTGCTAGAGATCCACGCCGGGACAGCTCTGGAAACACCATATATTTT

v_gene: TRBV11-1
d_gene: TRBD1
j_gene: TRBJ2-6
abundance: NA
CDR3aa: CASSLGLDRVSGANVLTF
CDR3nt: TGTGCCAGCAGCTTAGGATTGGACAGGGTGTCCGGGGCCAACGTCCTGACTTTC

v_gene: TRBV4-1
d_gene: TRBD1
j_gene: TRBJ1-2
abundance: few
CDR3aa: CASSQGTGWYGYTF
CDR3nt: TGCGCCAGCAGCCAAGGGACAGGGTGGTATGGCTACACCTTC

v_gene: TRBV12-3/TRBV12-4
d_gene: NA
j_gene: TRBJ2-3
abundance: few
CDR3aa: CASSLNRARADTQYF
CDR3nt: TGTGCCAGCAGTTTAAACAGGGCTAGGGCAGATACGCAGTATTTT

v_gene: TRBV4-2
d_gene: NA
j_gene: TRBJ2-6
abundance: many
CDR3aa: CASSQDMSSGANVLTF
CDR3nt: TGTGCCAGCAGCCAAGATATGAGCTCTGGGGCCAACGTCCTGACTTTC

v_gene: TRBV6-1
d_gene: NA
j_gene: TRBJ1-1
abundance: NA
CDR3aa: CASSGDLGVNTEAFF
CDR3nt: TGTGCCAGCAGTGGAGACTTAGGGGTGAACACTGAAGCTTTCTTT

v_gene: TRBV4-1
d_gene: NA
j_gene: TRBJ2-5
abundance: NA
CDR3aa: CASSQDGVAETQYF
CDR3nt: TGCGCCAGCAGCCAAGATGGGGTAGCGGAGACCCAGTACTTC

v_gene: TRBV10-3
d_gene: TRBD1
j_gene: TRBJ1-1
abundance: NA
CDR3aa: CAISGTGMNTEAFF
CDR3nt: TGTGCCATCAGTGGGACAGGAATGAACACTGAAGCTTTCTTT

v_gene: TRBV7-2
d_gene: TRBD2
j_gene: TRBJ2-3
abundance: many
CDR3aa: CASSWGLAGSTDTQYF
CDR3nt: TGTGCCAGCAGCTGGGGACTAGCAGGGTCCACAGATACGCAGTATTTT

v_gene: TRBV5-1
d_gene: NA
j_gene: TRBJ1-1
abundance: few
CDR3aa: CASSPWGETEAFF
CDR3nt: TGCGCCAGCAGCCCGTGGGGGGAGACTGAAGCTTTCTTT

v_gene: TRBV5-1
d_gene: TRBD2
j_gene: TRBJ2-5
abundance: many
CDR3aa: CASSFSSGYQETQYF
CDR3nt: TGCGCCAGCAGCTTTTCTAGCGGGTACCAAGAGACCCAGTACTTC

v_gene: TRBV5-6
d_gene: NA
j_gene: TRBJ1-2
abundance: NA
CDR3aa: CASSPPLVPNYGYTF
CDR3nt: TGTGCCAGCAGCCCCCCCTTGGTGCCTAACTATGGCTACACCTTC

v_gene: TRBV11-2
d_gene: TRBD1
j_gene: TRBJ1-1
abundance: NA
CDR3aa: CASSWTGGINTEAFF
CDR3nt: TGTGCCAGCAGCTGGACAGGGGGGATTAACACTGAAGCTTTCTTT

v_gene: TRBV7-8
d_gene: NA
j_gene: TRBJ1-2
abundance: many
CDR3aa: CASSPTPIYGYTF
CDR3nt: TGTGCCAGCAGCCCCACGCCGATCTATGGCTACACCTTC

v_gene: TRBV20-1
d_gene: NA
j_gene: TRBJ2-2
abundance: NA
CDR3aa: CSAIREGTTGELFF
CDR3nt: TGCAGTGCCATTAGGGAAGGGACAACCGGGGAGCTGTTTTTT

v_gene: TRBV25-1
d_gene: TRBD1
j_gene: TRBJ2-1
abundance: once
CDR3aa: CASRGDSPFSYNEQFF
CDR3nt: TGTGCCAGCAGGGGGGACAGCCCTTTCTCCTACAATGAGCAGTTCTTC

v_gene: TRBV10-3
d_gene: NA
j_gene: TRBJ1-5
abundance: many
CDR3aa: CAISEIGSRQPQHF
CDR3nt: TGTGCCATCAGTGAGATTGGGTCCCGTCAGCCCCAGCATTTT

v_gene: TRBV11-2
d_gene: TRBD1
j_gene: TRBJ2-2
abundance: NA
CDR3aa: CASSLGRGQLYTGELFF
CDR3nt: TGTGCCAGCAGCTTAGGCCGGGGACAGCTCTACACCGGGGAGCTGTTTTTT

v_gene: TRBV10-3
d_gene: NA
j_gene: TRBJ1-1
abundance: few
CDR3aa: CAISEEIVSMNTEAFF
CDR3nt: TGTGCCATCAGTGAGGAGATAGTTTCGATGAACACTGAAGCTTTCTTT